One and the same sample provided the 17 T cell receptor beta chains below, sequenced in a study of blood T cell repertoires in COVID-19. Profiling relied on immunoSEQ multiplex PCR, and the TCRdb table lists in-frame clones only, not all of them. The table includes roughly 260,000 clones, 80% to 95% detected once. Sequencing was performed on peripheral blood. The source is a person between 18 and 30 years old with COVID-19, enrolled during active disease.

The rearrangement uses TRBV9 and TRBJ1-3; the D gene is possibly TRBD1 (6 bases). Trimming removed 0 bases from V and 4 bases from J, with 11 bases in between. Germline V gene lookup returns CDR1 SGDLS and CDR2 YYNGEE. The CDR3 consists of 15 residues. The chain's CDR3 is CASSVVAGGGNTIYF. Here the CDR3 DNA reads TGTGCCAGCAGCGTAGTTGCGGGGGGCGGAAACACCATATATTTT.

This chain links TRBV4-1 with TRBJ1-5; D is ambiguous. V lost 0 bases and J lost 3, with 9 bases in between. This CDR3 spans 15 amino acids. CDR1 and CDR2 from the germline V gene are MGHRA and YSYEKL. The chain's CDR3 is CASSQDDGDNQPQHF. The CDR3 bases are TGCGCCAGCAGCCAAGATGACGGAGACAATCAGCCCCAGCATTTT.

The V and J genes are TRBV6-2 or TRBV6-3 and TRBJ1-1, with unresolved D. CDR3 length: 16 residues. CDR1 is MNHEY, CDR2 SVGEGT, per germline. Trimming pared 0 bases from V and 0 bases from J, leaving 11 bases between. The CDR3 reads CASSYSKQVMNTEAFF. CDR3 coding DNA: TGTGCCAGCAGTTACTCGAAGCAGGTCATGAACACTGAAGCTTTCTTT.

The chain employs TRBV12-5 and TRBJ2-3; no clear D gene. Trimming removed 2 bases at V and 1 base at J, with 10 bases between. The CDR3 sequence is 15 residues long. Germline CDR1 and CDR2: LGHNT and FRNRAP. The CDR3 is CASGLTYEGTDTQYF. The CDR3 DNA is TGTGCTAGTGGTTTGACTTACGAAGGCACAGATACGCAGTATTTT.

CDR3 protein: CSASLILQFF. Here the CDR3 DNA reads TGCAGTGCTAGCCTTATCTTGCAGTTCTTC. This sequence joins TRBV20-1 and TRBJ2-1; D remains unclear. The germline V and J ends were trimmed by 3 bases and 12 bases, with 9 bases remaining between them. The CDR3 is 10 amino acids. Germline V gene lookup returns CDR1 DFQATT and CDR2 SNEGSKA (reference sequence).

The chain joins TRBV19 to TRBJ2-1; no definite D call. From germline, CDR1 is LNHDA and CDR2 SQIVND (reference sequence). V shed 7 bases and J shed 2 bases, with 9 bases lying between them. CDR3 length equals 13 residues. For the CDR3, the DNA is TGTGCCAGTATGGCAGGTCCCTACAATGAGCAGTTCTTC. Residues: CASMAGPYNEQFF. Based on the CDR3 plus reference TRBV19 and TRBJ2-1, the full variable domain is DGGITQSPKYLFRKEGQNVTLSCEQNLNHDAMYWYRQDPGQGLRLIYYSQIVNDFQKGDIAEGYSVSREKKESFPLTVTSAQKNPTAFYLCASMAGPYNEQFFGPGTRLTVL.

The chain uses TRBV6-5 and TRBJ1-1; D might be TRBD1 (6 bases). The CDR3 loop spans 15 amino acids. Trimming removed 2 bases at V and 1 base at J, with 11 bases between. Germline CDR1 MNHEY, CDR2 SVGAGI. This chain's CDR3 is CASSYGVRGNTEAFF. DNA for the CDR3: TGTGCCAGCAGTTACGGGGTCAGGGGGAACACTGAAGCTTTCTTT.

V gene TRBV6-5 combines with J gene TRBJ2-3, with TRBD2 matching 7 bases. This CDR3 region has 15 residues. With 5 bases clipped from V and 6 bases from J, the junction kept 11 bases outside the gene matches. CDR1 is MNHEY and CDR2 is SVGAGI in the germline V gene. The CDR3 sequence: CASSPTSAEGDTQYF. The CDR3 nucleotides are TGTGCCAGCAGTCCAACTAGCGCCGAAGGGGATACGCAGTATTTT.

The chain recombines TRBV24-1 with TRBJ2-1; unclear D gene. The CDR3 loop spans 17 amino acids. Germline CDR1 KGHDR, CDR2 SFDVKD. The V gene lost 4 bases and the J gene lost 9 bases, with 24 bases spanning the gap. DNA of the CDR3: TGTGCCACCAGTGACACGAGCCAAGCATTCGTCCTGAGTGAGCAGTTCTTC. Translated, it gives CATSDTSQAFVLSEQFF.

This clone has just one count. The rearrangement uses TRBV5-1 and TRBJ2-7; TRBD1 agrees at 10 bases. The junction had 8 bases not matched to a gene; V was cut back by 6 bases and J by 2 bases. From germline, CDR1 is SGHRS and CDR2 YFSETQ. The CDR3 totals 15 residues. DNA for the CDR3: TGCGCCAGCACCCCGGGGGGGACAGGGGCCTACGAGCAGTACTTC. As protein: CASTPGGTGAYEQYF. The variable domain in full, with the rest retrieved from reference TRBV5-1 and TRBJ2-7, is KAGVTQTPRYLIKTRGQQVTLSCSPISGHRSVSWYQQTPGQGLQFLFEYFSETQRNKGNFPGRFSGRQFSNSRSEMNVSTLELGDSALYLCASTPGGTGAYEQYFGPGTRLTVT.

This chain uses TRBV6-5 with TRBJ1-3; D is unresolved. V lost 5 bases, J lost 0 bases, and 11 bases lay in between. This CDR3 region has 15 residues. Germline CDR1 MNHEY, CDR2 SVGAGI. CDR3 nucleotides: TGTGCCAGCAGTCCTACGGGGAGCTCTGGAAACACCATATATTTT. Amino acid sequence: CASSPTGSSGNTIYF.

The rearrangement uses TRBV10-2 and TRBJ2-7, with D perhaps TRBD2 (6 bases). This CDR3 has 17 residues. The germline V gene has CDR1 WSHSY and CDR2 SAAADI. The V end lost 0 bases, the J end lost 2 bases, and 17 bases lay between the germline ends. CDR3 DNA sequence: TGCGCCAGCAGTGAGTCTGGGGTCGGGAGTGGGACCTACGAGCAGTACTTC. This codes for CASSESGVGSGTYEQYF.

This sequence joins TRBV29-1 and TRBJ2-3; maybe TRBD1 (6 bases). CDR3 length: 12 amino acids. Germline loops: CDR1 SQVTM, CDR2 ANQGSEA. Trimming took 7 bases from V and 1 from J, leaving 9 bases between them. The CDR3 here is CSGWTGTDTQYF. The CDR3 DNA sequence: TGCAGCGGTTGGACAGGCACAGATACGCAGTATTTT.

V is TRBV11-2 and J is TRBJ2-5; D possibly corresponds to TRBD1 (6 bases). The germline gives CDR1 SGHAT, CDR2 FQNNGV. CDR3 length: 13 residues. V was shortened by 3 bases and J by 4 bases, with 9 bases between the two germline ends. In nucleotides, the CDR3 is TGTGCCAGCAGCTTTGGGGGCTCAGAGACCCAGTACTTC. Its translation is CASSFGGSETQYF.

The chain combines TRBV27 with TRBJ2-4; TRBD1 matches at 7 bases. V lost 5 bases to trimming and J lost 6 bases; unmatched junction nucleotides: 7. The CDR3 contains 14 residues. In germline, CDR1 is MNHEY, CDR2 SMNVEV (reference sequence). CDR3 in amino acids: CASSTRTGSNIQYF. The DNA for the CDR3 is TGTGCCAGCAGTACCCGGACAGGATCAAACATTCAGTACTTC.

The rearrangement joins TRBV2 to TRBJ1-1; maybe TRBD1 (5 bases). Looked up from germline, CDR1 is SNHLY and CDR2 is FYNNEI. V was clipped by 3 bases and J by 10 bases, with 6 bases between them. The CDR3 is made up of 10 amino acids. CDR3 region: CASSDQGAFF. Here the CDR3 DNA reads TGTGCCAGCAGTGATCAGGGAGCTTTCTTT.

The CDR3 DNA reads TGTGCCAGCAGGCAAACGGGGTCACCCCTCCACTTT. This translates into CASRQTGSPLHF. The chain recombines TRBV28 with TRBJ1-6; D not resolved. CDR1 is MDHEN, CDR2 SYDVKM, per germline. This CDR3 comprises 12 residues. Trimming stripped 6 bases from V and 10 bases from J, with 10 bases between.